Detailed here is one T cell receptor beta chain. Its antigen remains unknown. This entry belongs to a study of cytomegalovirus exposure and HLA in healthy donors. Whole-study context: Of all 400 or so donors who were genotyped, roughly 85% belonged to the Caucasian-associated ancestry cluster.

PCR used 60 Vbeta primers and 13 Jbeta primers. The method was immunoSEQ multiplex PCR; TCRdb's version includes in-frame clones alone and lacks a portion of them. The sample contains under 150,000 clones, about 79% of which appear only once. General study results and limits: Altogether, 150 to 200 TCR beta chains were recorded as cytomegalovirus-associated. Later on, analysis showed that most CMV-associated TCR beta chains appeared to be HLA-restricted.

The CDR3 consists of 11 residues. The germline V gene encodes CDR1 DFQATT and CDR2 SNEGSKA (reference sequence). V shed 6 bases and J shed 0 bases, with 4 bases lying between them. The TCR sequence derives from a woman between 18 and 29 years old in good health and CMV-seronegative. The chain links TRBV20-1 to TRBJ2-3; no clear D gene. Sequenced material: PBMCs. The CDR3 DNA reads as TGCAGTGCCGTTAGCACAGATACGCAGTATTTT. This sequence encodes CSAVSTDTQYF.